Detailed here is one T cell receptor beta chain. The antigen remains unidentified. This entry belongs to a study of identical twins. Whole-study results and caveats: It was out-of-frame TCR alpha sharing in monozygotic twins that models underestimated. Findings depended on cross-sectional statistics rather than tracking the same donors. Fewer insertions marked abundant cord blood beta clonotypes; young adult naive trended weakly, memory not at all.

One entry per CDR3 protein results from TCRdb running MiXCR on the 5' RACE reads. The sample shows approximately 410,000 distinct CDR3 sequences, about 18% of them seen only once. The CDR3 covers 19 residues. Germline V lookup: CDR1 SGHAT, CDR2 FQDESV (reference sequence). Trimming left V 2 bases short and J 0 bases short, with 20 bases between. The sample was naive T cells sorted from blood. This sequence was found in a middle-aged man in good health. The genes are TRBV11-1 and TRBJ1-5, with D unresolved. DNA for the CDR3: TGTGCCAGCAGCTTACACACTTACGGACGGGAGAATAGCAATCAGCCCCAGCATTTT. Translated, it gives CASSLHTYGRENSNQPQHF.